Listed here are 21 T cell receptor beta chains from one sample, sequenced in a study of shared clonotypes between healthy human individuals. Clones were read by immunoSEQ multiplex PCR, and TCRdb kept only the in-frame ones, dropping some. This table has millions of clones, just under 95% appearing once. Positive CCR7 selection of CD45RO-negative cells yielded the naive CD8 cells, and terminally differentiated effector memory CD45RA+ cells were excluded. Sequenced: naive CD8+ T cells sorted from blood. The receptors were gathered from a man aged 18 to 29 in good health.

This rearrangement joins TRBV10-1 to TRBJ2-2; D unclear. The length of the CDR3 is 15 residues. Trimming removed 4 bases at V and 0 bases at J, with 9 bases between. Germline values: CDR1 WNHNN, CDR2 SYGVQD (reference sequence). CDR3 region: CASSADFPNTGELFF. CDR3 bases: TGCGCCAGCAGTGCAGACTTCCCGAACACCGGGGAGCTGTTTTTT.

This rearrangement joins TRBV7-6 to TRBJ1-2, with 8 bases identical to TRBD1. Looked up from germline, CDR1 is SGHVS and CDR2 is FNYEAQ. The trim removed 2 bases at V and 5 bases at J, leaving 7 bases unmatched. The CDR3 totals 15 residues. CDR3 protein: CASSLSIGTGYGYTF. DNA of the CDR3: TGTGCCAGCAGCTTATCCATCGGGACAGGATATGGCTACACCTTC.

This clone was recorded only once. The chain links TRBV9 to TRBJ2-4, with D tentatively TRBD2 (6 bases). The CDR3 is 16 amino acids. Trimming stripped 0 bases from V and 5 bases from J, with 15 bases between. Germline loops: CDR1 SGDLS, CDR2 YYNGEE. The CDR3 is CASSVDSGADQNIQYF. In DNA form, the CDR3 reads TGTGCCAGCAGCGTAGATTCGGGAGCGGACCAAAACATTCAGTACTTC.

A note on this clone: The same CDR3 arises from other DNA sequences in this sample as well. V usage is TRBV5-1 and J usage is TRBJ2-5; tentative D call: TRBD2 (5 bases). The germline gives CDR1 SGHRS, CDR2 YFSETQ. The CDR3 is 14 residues long. Trimming removed 4 bases from V and 0 bases from J, with 10 bases in between. CDR3 in DNA: TGCGCCAGCAGCCCCGGACTGAACCAAGAGACCCAGTACTTC. Amino acid sequence: CASSPGLNQETQYF.

This rearrangement joins TRBV4-1 to TRBJ2-1; D tentatively reads TRBD1 or TRBD2 (5 bases each). The CDR3 spans 21 residues. Germline V lookup: CDR1 MGHRA, CDR2 YSYEKL. The V end was cut by 4 bases, the J end by 4 bases, with 32 bases between. CDR3 DNA sequence: TGCGCCAGCAGCCCACTAGGGGCCAACTCACCGGGACCCACTATATACAATGAGCAGTTCTTC. Residues: CASSPLGANSPGPTIYNEQFF.

V is TRBV5-4 and J is TRBJ2-3, with D possibly TRBD2 on 6 matching bases. Germline V gene data show CDR1 as SGHNT and CDR2 as YYREEE (reference sequence). The CDR3 is 16 amino acids. V dropped 3 bases and J dropped 0 bases, with 14 bases sitting between them. CDR3 DNA sequence: TGTGCCAGCAGCTCCTTACTAGCATCTAGCACAGATACGCAGTATTTT. As protein: CASSSLLASSTDTQYF.

This clone was detected only once. The V and J genes are TRBV7-9 and TRBJ2-5; weak D call: TRBD2 (6 bases). Deletions cut 3 bases from V and 10 bases from J, with 21 bases between. This CDR3 has 15 amino acids. Germline CDR1 is SEHNR and CDR2 is FQNEAQ (reference sequence). CDR3 sequence reads: CASSFLSGGSGGQYF. The CDR3 bases are TGTGCCAGCAGCTTCCTTAGCGGTGGGTCTGGGGGCCAGTACTTC.

The V and J genes are TRBV5-1 and TRBJ2-7, with 9 bases matching TRBD1. V shed 7 bases, J shed 2 bases, and the junction held 10 bases outside the gene matches. The CDR3 sequence is 15 residues long. Germline V gene lookup returns CDR1 SGHRS and CDR2 YFSETQ. As DNA, the CDR3 is TGCGCCAGCGGCCCCGGCGGACAGGGGCCCTACGAGCAGTACTTC. This gives the protein CASGPGGQGPYEQYF.

The chain carries TRBV9 and TRBJ2-7, with D tentatively TRBD2 (7 bases). V was pared by 2 bases and J by 6 bases, with 15 bases between. The CDR3 is 14 residues long. The germline gives CDR1 SGDLS, CDR2 YYNGEE. For the CDR3, the DNA is TGTGCCAGCAGCGTGGCGGGGGACATCTCCGAGCAGTACTTC. Translation: CASSVAGDISEQYF.

This sequence joins TRBV10-2 and TRBJ1-1; D gene ambiguous. The CDR3 is 15 amino acids. Trimming cost V 4 bases and J 0 bases, with 12 bases left between them. Germline assignment: CDR1 WSHSY and CDR2 SAAADI. CDR3 residues: CASSAGYGMNTEAFF. In nucleotides, the CDR3 is TGCGCCAGCAGTGCCGGGTATGGTATGAACACTGAAGCTTTCTTT.

The chain combines TRBV21-1 with TRBJ1-2; TRBD1, the table's D call, was not compared with the DNA. TRBV21-1 is tagged as a pseudogene. CDR3 length: 15 residues. CDR3 DNA: TGTGCCAGCAGCAAAACCGGGACAGGGAACTATGGCTACACCTTC. Translated, it gives CASSKTGTGNYGYTF.

This rearrangement joins TRBV29-1 to TRBJ2-7; no firm D call. The V end lost 7 bases, the J end lost 2 bases, and 9 bases lay between the germline ends. The CDR3 has 11 residues. Germline CDR1 reads SQVTM; CDR2 reads ANQGSEA. CDR3 coding DNA: TGCAGCGCTGAGGACGCCTACGAGCAGTACTTC. This codes for CSAEDAYEQYF.

The chain combines TRBV27 with TRBJ1-1; the match to TRBD1 covers 9 bases. Germline V lookup: CDR1 MNHEY, CDR2 SMNVEV (reference sequence). The CDR3 has 15 residues. V trimming: 8 bases; J trimming: 6 bases; junction bases outside the gene matches: 13. The DNA for the CDR3 is TGTGCCAGCGGGGCGGTAGGGACAGGGATCTCTGAAGCTTTCTTT. Its translation is CASGAVGTGISEAFF.

Details on this clone: Additional DNA sequences in this sample encode the identical CDR3. The V and J genes are TRBV2 and TRBJ1-1; D unresolved. This CDR3 spans 13 amino acids. V gave up 1 base and J gave up 1 base, with 4 bases separating them. Germline values: CDR1 SNHLY, CDR2 FYNNEI. The CDR3 DNA reads as TGTGCCAGCAGTGAAGGGCCGAACACTGAAGCTTTCTTT. Translating it yields CASSEGPNTEAFF.

This chain joins TRBV4-1 and TRBJ2-3, with 11 nucleotides matching TRBD2. This CDR3 has 16 amino acids. Unmatched junction bases numbered 8, after V lost 4 bases and J lost 5 bases. Germline-derived CDR1 and CDR2 are MGHRA and YSYEKL. CDR3 sequence (DNA): TGCGCCAGCAGCCTAGCACTAGCGGGAGCAGTAGATACGCAGTATTTT. Protein: CASSLALAGAVDTQYF.

V gene TRBV14 combines with J gene TRBJ2-1; D unclear. Germline CDR1 SGHDN, CDR2 FVKESK. The CDR3 runs 11 residues. Trimming removed 3 bases at V and 8 bases at J, with 5 bases between. CDR3 nucleotides: TGTGCCAGCAGCCACGCCTATGAGCAGTTCTTC. It codes for CASSHAYEQFF.

This chain joins TRBV10-3 and TRBJ1-2, with TRBD1 identical over 10 bases. J gave up 6 bases and V 6 bases, and 10 bases lay outside the gene matches. Germline loops: CDR1 ENHRY, CDR2 SYGVKD. The CDR3 extends over 15 amino acids. Here the CDR3 reads CAISQDRGFLHGYTF. In DNA, the CDR3 is TGTGCCATCAGCCAGGACAGGGGGTTCCTCCATGGCTACACCTTC.

The chain recombines TRBV28 with TRBJ2-1, with TRBD1 identical over 9 bases. CDR1 and CDR2 (germline): MDHEN, SYDVKM. V lost 3 bases to trimming and J lost 8 bases; unmatched junction nucleotides: 8. This CDR3 spans 15 amino acids. DNA of the CDR3: TGTGCCAGCAGTTTTTTGGGACAGGGAGGGGATGAGCAGTTCTTC. This sequence encodes CASSFLGQGGDEQFF.

The V call is TRBV27, the J call TRBJ2-7; D uncertain. Germline-derived CDR1 and CDR2 are MNHEY and SMNVEV (reference sequence). This CDR3 spans 15 amino acids. The ends were cut back, 3 bases at V and 5 bases at J, with 17 bases in the middle. The CDR3 reads CASSLLGFGSHEQYF. The DNA of the CDR3 is TGTGCCAGCAGTTTGCTAGGGTTCGGCAGCCACGAGCAGTACTTC.

The chain employs TRBV27 and TRBJ2-7; D is unresolved. Germline V CDR1 and CDR2: MNHEY, SMNVEV (reference sequence). This CDR3 region has 14 residues. With 2 bases removed from V and 3 bases from J, the gap between germline ends came to 11 bases. CDR3 loop: CASSLMAPGYEQYF. CDR3 sequence (DNA): TGTGCCAGCAGTTTAATGGCGCCGGGCTACGAGCAGTACTTC.

The gene calls are TRBV6-1 and TRBJ1-6; unclear D gene. Germline V CDR1 and CDR2: MNHNS, SASEGT. This CDR3 is 13 amino acids long. The V end was cut by 3 bases, the J end by 11 bases, with 11 bases between. In DNA form, the CDR3 reads TGTGCCAGCAGTGAGGGCGGTCCTCCACCCCTCCACTTT. Encoded protein: CASSEGGPPPLHF.